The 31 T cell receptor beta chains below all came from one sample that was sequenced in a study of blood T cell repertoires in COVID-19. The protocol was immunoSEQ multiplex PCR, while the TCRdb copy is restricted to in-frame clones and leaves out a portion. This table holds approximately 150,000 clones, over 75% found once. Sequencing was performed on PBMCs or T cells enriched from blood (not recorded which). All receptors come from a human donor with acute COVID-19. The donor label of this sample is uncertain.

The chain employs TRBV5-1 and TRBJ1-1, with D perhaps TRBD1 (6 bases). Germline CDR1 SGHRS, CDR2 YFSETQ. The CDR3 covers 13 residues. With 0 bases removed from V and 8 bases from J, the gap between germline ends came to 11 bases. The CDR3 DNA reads TGCGCCAGCAGCTTGGGAACAGGGTGGGAAGCTTTCTTT. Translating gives CASSLGTGWEAFF.

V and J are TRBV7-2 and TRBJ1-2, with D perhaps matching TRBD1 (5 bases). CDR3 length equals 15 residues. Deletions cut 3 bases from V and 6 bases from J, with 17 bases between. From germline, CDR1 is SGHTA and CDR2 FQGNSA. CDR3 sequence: CASSLQKGFWDGYTF. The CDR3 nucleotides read TGTGCCAGCAGCTTGCAAAAGGGGTTTTGGGATGGCTACACCTTC. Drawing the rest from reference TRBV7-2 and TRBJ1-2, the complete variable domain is GAGVSQSPSNKVTEKGKDVELRCDPISGHTALYWYRQSLGQGLEFLIYFQGNSAPDKSGLPSDRFSAERTGGSVSTLTIQRTQQEDSAVYLCASSLQKGFWDGYTFGSGTRLTVV.

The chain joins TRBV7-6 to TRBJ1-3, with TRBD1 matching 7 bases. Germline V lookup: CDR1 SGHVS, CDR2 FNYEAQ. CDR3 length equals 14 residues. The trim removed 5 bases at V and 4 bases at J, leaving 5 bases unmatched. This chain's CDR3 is CASSPTGVGNTIYF. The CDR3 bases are TGTGCCAGCAGCCCTACAGGGGTCGGAAACACCATATATTTT.

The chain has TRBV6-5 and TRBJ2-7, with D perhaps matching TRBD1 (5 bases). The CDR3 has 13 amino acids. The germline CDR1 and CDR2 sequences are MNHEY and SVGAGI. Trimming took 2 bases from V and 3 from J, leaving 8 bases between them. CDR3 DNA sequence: TGTGCCAGCAGTTACCAGGACAACTACGAGCAGTACTTC. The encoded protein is CASSYQDNYEQYF.

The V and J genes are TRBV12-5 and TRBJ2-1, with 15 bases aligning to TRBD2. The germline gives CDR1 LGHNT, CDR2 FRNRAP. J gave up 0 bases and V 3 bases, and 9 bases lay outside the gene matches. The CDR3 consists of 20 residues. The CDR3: CASGFRSGLAGGHSYNEQFF. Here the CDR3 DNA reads TGTGCTAGTGGTTTCCGCTCGGGACTAGCGGGGGGCCACTCCTACAATGAGCAGTTCTTC.

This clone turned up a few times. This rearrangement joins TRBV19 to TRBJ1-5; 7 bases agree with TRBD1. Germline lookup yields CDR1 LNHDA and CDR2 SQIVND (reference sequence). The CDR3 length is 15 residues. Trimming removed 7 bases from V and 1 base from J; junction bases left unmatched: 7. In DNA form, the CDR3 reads TGTGCCAGTATTCCGACAGGGACGAGCAATCAGCCCCAGCATTTT. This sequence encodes CASIPTGTSNQPQHF.

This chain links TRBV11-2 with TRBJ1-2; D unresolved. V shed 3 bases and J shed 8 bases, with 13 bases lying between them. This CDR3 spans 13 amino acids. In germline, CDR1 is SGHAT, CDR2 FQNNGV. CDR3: CASSFDLRSGYTF. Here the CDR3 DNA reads TGTGCCAGCAGCTTTGATTTACGGTCCGGCTACACCTTC.

The CDR3 nucleotides read TGTGCCAGCAGTGCCCGGGACAGCACTGAAGCTTTCTTT. This encodes CASSARDSTEAFF. This chain uses TRBV27 with TRBJ1-1; TRBD1 matches 7 bases. Germline CDR1 is MNHEY and CDR2 is SMNVEV (reference sequence). This CDR3 comprises 13 residues. The ends lost 5 bases at V and 4 bases at J; junction bases unmatched: 4.

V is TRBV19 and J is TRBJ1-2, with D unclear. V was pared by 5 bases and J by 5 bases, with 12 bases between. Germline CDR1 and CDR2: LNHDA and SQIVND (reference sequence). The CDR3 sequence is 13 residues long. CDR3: CASSGLLRYGYTF. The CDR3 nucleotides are TGTGCCAGTAGTGGACTCTTGAGGTATGGCTACACCTTC. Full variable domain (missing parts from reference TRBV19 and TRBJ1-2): DGGITQSPKYLFRKEGQNVTLSCEQNLNHDAMYWYRQDPGQGLRLIYYSQIVNDFQKGDIAEGYSVSREKKESFPLTVTSAQKNPTAFYLCASSGLLRYGYTFGSGTRLTVV.

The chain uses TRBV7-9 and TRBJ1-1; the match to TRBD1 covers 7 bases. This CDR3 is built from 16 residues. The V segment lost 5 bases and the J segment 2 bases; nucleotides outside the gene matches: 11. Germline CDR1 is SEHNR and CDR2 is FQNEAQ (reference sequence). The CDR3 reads CASSDRDRSFNTEAFF. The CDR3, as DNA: TGTGCCAGCAGCGATAGGGACAGATCCTTTAACACTGAAGCTTTCTTT.

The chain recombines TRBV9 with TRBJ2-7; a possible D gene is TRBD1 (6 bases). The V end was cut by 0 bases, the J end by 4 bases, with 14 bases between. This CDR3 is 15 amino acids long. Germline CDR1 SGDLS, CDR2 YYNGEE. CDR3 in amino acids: CASSVGTGGGYEQYF. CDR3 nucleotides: TGTGCCAGCAGCGTAGGTACTGGGGGCGGGTACGAGCAGTACTTC.

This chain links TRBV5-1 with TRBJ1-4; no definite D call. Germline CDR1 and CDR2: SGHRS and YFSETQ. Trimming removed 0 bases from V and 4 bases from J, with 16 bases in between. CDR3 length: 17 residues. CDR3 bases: TGCGCCAGCAGCTTGGGCGTCACACGGCAGGTTAATGAAAAACTGTTTTTT. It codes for CASSLGVTRQVNEKLFF. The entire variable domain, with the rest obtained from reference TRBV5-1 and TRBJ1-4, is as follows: KAGVTQTPRYLIKTRGQQVTLSCSPISGHRSVSWYQQTPGQGLQFLFEYFSETQRNKGNFPGRFSGRQFSNSRSEMNVSTLELGDSALYLCASSLGVTRQVNEKLFFGSGTQLSVL.

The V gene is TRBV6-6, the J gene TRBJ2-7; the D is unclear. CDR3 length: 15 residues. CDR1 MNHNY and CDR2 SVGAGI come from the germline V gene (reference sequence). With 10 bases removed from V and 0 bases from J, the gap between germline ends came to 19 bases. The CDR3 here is CATLRVASPSYEQYF. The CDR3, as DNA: TGTGCCACCCTACGGGTGGCTTCTCCCTCCTACGAGCAGTACTTC.

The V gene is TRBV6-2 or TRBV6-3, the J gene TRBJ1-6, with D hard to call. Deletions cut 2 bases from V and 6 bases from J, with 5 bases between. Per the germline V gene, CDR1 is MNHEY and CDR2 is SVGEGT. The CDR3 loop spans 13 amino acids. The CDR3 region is CASSYIGNSPLHF. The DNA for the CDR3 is TGTGCCAGCAGTTACATCGGTAATTCACCCCTCCACTTT.

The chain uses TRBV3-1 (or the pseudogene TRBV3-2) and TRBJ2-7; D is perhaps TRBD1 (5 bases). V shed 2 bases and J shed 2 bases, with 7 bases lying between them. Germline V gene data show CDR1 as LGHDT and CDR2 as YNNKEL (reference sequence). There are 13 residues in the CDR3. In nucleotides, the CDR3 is TGTGCCAGCAGCCAACAAGGGGCCTACGAGCAGTACTTC. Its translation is CASSQQGAYEQYF.

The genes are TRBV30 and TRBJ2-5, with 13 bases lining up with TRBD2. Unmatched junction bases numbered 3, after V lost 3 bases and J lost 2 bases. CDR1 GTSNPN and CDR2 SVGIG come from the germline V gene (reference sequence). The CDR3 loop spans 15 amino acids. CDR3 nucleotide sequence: TGTGCCTGGAGGCCGGGACTAGCGGGGCAAGAGACCCAGTACTTC. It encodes CAWRPGLAGQETQYF.

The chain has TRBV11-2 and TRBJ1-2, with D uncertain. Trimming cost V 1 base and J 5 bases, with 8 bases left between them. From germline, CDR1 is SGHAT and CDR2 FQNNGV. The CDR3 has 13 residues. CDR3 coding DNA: TGTGCCAGCAGCTTAGCTTACAGTTATGGCTACACCTTC. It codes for CASSLAYSYGYTF.

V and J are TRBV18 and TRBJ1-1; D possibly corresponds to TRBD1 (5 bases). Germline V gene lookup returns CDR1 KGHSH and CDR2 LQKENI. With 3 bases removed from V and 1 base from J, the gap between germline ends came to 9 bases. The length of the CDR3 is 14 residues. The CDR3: CASSPVGQNTEAFF. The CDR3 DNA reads TGTGCCAGCTCACCGGTCGGACAGAACACTGAAGCTTTCTTT.

CDR3 DNA sequence: TGTGCCAGCAGTAGCCTGGACAGGGTGAACACTGAAGCTTTCTTT. Residues: CASSSLDRVNTEAFF. The gene calls are TRBV11-3 and TRBJ1-1, with TRBD1 matching 8 bases. Unmatched junction bases numbered 6, after V lost 6 bases and J lost 0 bases. The CDR3 loop spans 15 amino acids. Germline V gene data show CDR1 as SGHNT and CDR2 as YENEEA.

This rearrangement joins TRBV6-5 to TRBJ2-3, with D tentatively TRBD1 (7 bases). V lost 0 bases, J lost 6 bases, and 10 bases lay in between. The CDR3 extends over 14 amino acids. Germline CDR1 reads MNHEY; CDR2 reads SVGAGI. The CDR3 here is CASSYSTGRDTQYF. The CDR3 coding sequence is TGTGCCAGCAGTTACTCGACAGGGAGGGATACGCAGTATTTT.

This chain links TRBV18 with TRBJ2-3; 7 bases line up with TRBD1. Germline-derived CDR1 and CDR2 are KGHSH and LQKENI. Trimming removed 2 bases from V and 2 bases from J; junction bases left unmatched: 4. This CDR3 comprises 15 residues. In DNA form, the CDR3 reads TGTGCCAGCTCACCAATGGGACAGAACACAGATACGCAGTATTTT. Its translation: CASSPMGQNTDTQYF.

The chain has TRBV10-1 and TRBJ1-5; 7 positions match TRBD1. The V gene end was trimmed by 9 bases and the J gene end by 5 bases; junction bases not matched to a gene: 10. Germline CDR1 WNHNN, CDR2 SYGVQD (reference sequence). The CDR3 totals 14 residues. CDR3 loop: CARPKDRVYQPQHF. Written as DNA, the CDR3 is TGCGCCAGACCCAAAGACAGGGTTTATCAGCCCCAGCATTTT.

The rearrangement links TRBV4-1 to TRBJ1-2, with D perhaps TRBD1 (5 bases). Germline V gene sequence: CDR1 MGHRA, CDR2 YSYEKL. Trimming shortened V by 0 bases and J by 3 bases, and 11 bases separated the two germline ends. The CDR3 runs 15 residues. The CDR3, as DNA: TGCGCCAGCAGCCAAGATTGGGGCAGCTACTATGGCTACACCTTC. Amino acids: CASSQDWGSYYGYTF.

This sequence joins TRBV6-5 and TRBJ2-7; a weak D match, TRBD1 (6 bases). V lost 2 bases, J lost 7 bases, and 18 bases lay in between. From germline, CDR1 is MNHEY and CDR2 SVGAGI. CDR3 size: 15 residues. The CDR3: CASSYGDISYREQYF. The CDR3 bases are TGTGCCAGCAGTTACGGGGACATATCCTACAGGGAGCAGTACTTC.

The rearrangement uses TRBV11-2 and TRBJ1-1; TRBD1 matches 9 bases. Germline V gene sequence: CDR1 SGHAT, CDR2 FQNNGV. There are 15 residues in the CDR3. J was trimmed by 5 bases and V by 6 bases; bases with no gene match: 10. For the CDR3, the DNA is TGTGCCAGCAGACATCCAGGGACAGGGCAAACTGAAGCTTTCTTT. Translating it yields CASRHPGTGQTEAFF.

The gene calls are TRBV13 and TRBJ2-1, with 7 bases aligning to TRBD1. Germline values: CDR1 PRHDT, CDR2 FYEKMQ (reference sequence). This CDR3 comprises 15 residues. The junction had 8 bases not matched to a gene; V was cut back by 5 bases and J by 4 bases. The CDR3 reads CASSQGQNFYNEQFF. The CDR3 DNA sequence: TGTGCCAGCAGCCAGGGACAGAATTTTTACAATGAGCAGTTCTTC.

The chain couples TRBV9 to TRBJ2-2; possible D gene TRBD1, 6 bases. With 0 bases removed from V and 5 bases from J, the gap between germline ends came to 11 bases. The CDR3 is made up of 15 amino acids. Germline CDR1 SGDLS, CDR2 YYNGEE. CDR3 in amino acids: CASSVEAGDTGELFF. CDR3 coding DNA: TGTGCCAGCAGCGTAGAGGCAGGGGATACCGGGGAGCTGTTTTTT.

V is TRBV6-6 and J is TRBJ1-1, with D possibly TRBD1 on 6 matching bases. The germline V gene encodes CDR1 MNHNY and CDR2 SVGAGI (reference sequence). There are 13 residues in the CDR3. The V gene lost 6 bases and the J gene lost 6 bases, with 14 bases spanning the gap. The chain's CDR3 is CASSSAGVAEAFF. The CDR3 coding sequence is TGTGCCAGCAGCTCCGCAGGGGTGGCTGAAGCTTTCTTT.

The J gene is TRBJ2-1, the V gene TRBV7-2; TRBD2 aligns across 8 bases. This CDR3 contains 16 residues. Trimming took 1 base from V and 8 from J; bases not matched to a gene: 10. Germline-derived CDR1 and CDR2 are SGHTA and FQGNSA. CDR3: CASSLVGQRGWDEQFF. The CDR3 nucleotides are TGTGCCAGCAGCTTAGTTGGTCAGCGGGGGTGGGATGAGCAGTTCTTC.

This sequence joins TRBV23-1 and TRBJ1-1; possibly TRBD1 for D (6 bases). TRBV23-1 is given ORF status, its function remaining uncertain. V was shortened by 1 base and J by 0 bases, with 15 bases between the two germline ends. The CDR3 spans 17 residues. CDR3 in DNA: TGCGCCAGCAGTCAATATATGACAGGCCCTATGAACACTGAAGCTTTCTTT. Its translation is CASSQYMTGPMNTEAFF.

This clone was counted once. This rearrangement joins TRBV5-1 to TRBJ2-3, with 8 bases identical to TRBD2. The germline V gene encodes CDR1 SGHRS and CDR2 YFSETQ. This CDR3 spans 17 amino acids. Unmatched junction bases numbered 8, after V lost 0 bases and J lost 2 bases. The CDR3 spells CASSLGPGGENTDTQYF. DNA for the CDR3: TGCGCCAGCAGCTTGGGACCCGGGGGGGAAAACACAGATACGCAGTATTTT.